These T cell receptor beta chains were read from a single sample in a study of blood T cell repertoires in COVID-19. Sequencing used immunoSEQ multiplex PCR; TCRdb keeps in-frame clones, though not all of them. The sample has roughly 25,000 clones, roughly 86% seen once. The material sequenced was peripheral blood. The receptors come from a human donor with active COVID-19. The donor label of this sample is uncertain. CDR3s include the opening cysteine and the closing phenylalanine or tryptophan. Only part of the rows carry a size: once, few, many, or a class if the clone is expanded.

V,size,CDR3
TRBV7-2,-,CASSRDSQETQYF
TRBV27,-,CASSYGTSRETQYF
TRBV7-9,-,CASSSGWLAGGETQYF
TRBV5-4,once,CASSLSGTGVFYEQYF
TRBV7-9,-,CASSSEPGRANYGYTF
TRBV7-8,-,CASSSPPEVNEQFF
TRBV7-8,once,CASSLEGQGGYGYTF
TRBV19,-,CASSIGMVGGVPYF
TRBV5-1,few,CASSLDGATNQPQHF
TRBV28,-,CASSLWEGVNTEAFF
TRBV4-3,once,CASSQGNYVSGAFQETQYF
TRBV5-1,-,CASSSMGASSYGYTF
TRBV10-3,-,CAISSHQGGTSTDTQYF
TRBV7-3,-,CASSFLAGNSVGNEQFF
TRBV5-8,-,CASSPAGLAKNIQYF
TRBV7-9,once,CASSSPGRTGELFF
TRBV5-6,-,CASSLDGYGYTF
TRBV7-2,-,CASSLGGLAGRYSSYEQYF
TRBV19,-,CASSWGTNQETQYF
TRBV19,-,CASSSVGQGLTGNTIYF
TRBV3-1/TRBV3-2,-,CASSQGTYSTEAFF
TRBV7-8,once,CASSSILTGRNYGYTF
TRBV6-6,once,CASSPGLAGGEQFF
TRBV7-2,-,CASSLVNRDYNEQFF
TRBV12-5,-,CASGPDRRIAKNIQYF
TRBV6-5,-,CASNRDSSGANVLTF
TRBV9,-,CASSAGTSGRKLVTQYF
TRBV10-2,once,CASSETGQGRQPQHF
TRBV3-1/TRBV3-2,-,CASSTFGDGGVFNEQFF
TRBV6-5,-,CASSFGTSGGYEQYF
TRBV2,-,CASSQASRLQSYEQYF
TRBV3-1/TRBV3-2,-,CASSPSGQGQETQYF
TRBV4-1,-,CASSPLRTGGRNQPQHF
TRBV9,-,CASSVISGYEQYF
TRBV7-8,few,CASSLSGGMQGPYNEQFF
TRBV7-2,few,CASSASGATGELFF
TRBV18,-,CASSPNPGTGAYEQYF
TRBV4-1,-,CASSQGARETQYF
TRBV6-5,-,CASRFAGTGSGYTF
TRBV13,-,CASSLEDTRQNTIYF
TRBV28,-,CASSLWGPEQFF
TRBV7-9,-,CASSSPAGTSGSGTGELFF
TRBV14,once,CASSQVGLQGINEQYF
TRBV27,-,CASRSNGDQPQHF
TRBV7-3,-,CASSLAGNETQYF
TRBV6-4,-,CASRTIQPQHF
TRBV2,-,CASGLYEDTQYF
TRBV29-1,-,CSVLGSGNEKLFF
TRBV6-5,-,CASSTSFSYNSPLHF
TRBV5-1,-,CASSLQGNTEAFF
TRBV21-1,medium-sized,CASSLIPGSRGPGLGTEQFF
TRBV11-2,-,CASSSLDRGVAEAFF
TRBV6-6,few,CASSPTGYQTEAFF
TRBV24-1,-,CATSDGTGGTDTQYF
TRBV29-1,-,CSVVTGEKLFF
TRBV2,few,CASSSGSGAGELFF
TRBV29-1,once,CSVARGQETQYF
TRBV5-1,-,CASSLSPPPGGEQYF
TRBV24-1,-,CATSGVTSGFSYEQYF